Shown below are 24 T cell receptor beta chains from a single sample sequenced in a study of blood T cells in healthy people across ages (dated by TCRdb to between 2015 and 2016). The method was 5' RACE. The instrument was an Illumina HiSeq 2500. A second PCR of about 7 to 12 cycles was performed with a sample-barcoded 5' primer and a J-beta primer mix. Using fastp at Q25 and MiXCR, TCRdb reprocessed the public reads and kept productive beta chains. Each record represents a unique CDR3 protein, reported with the most common genes and DNA among its rows. Recorded for this sample are about 1.7 million distinct CDR3 sequences; 28% of them occurred a single time. Approximately 7.7% of the sample lies in the top ten. The specimen sequenced was blood. The receptors shown here come from a woman in her thirties in good health.

The rearrangement links TRBV7-2 to TRBJ2-7; 11 bases are a match to TRBD2. Unmatched junction bases numbered 19, after V lost 8 bases and J lost 10 bases. CDR1 SGHTA and CDR2 FQGNSA come from the germline V gene. This CDR3 has 16 residues. CDR3 bases: TGTGCCAGCGCCCAGGTGGGACTAGCGGACCCCAGGGCCCAGTACTTC. Protein: CASAQVGLADPRAQYF.

V usage is TRBV28 and J usage is TRBJ2-3; 8 bases map to TRBD2. The germline V gene has CDR1 MDHEN and CDR2 SYDVKM. V shed 7 bases and J 2 bases; nucleotides not matched to a gene: 8. The CDR3 consists of 15 residues. The CDR3 bases are TGTGCCAGCAAGGGCGGGGGGTTCATCACAGATACGCAGTATTTT. The encoded protein is CASKGGGFITDTQYF.

The rearrangement uses TRBV19 and TRBJ1-1; the D gene is possibly TRBD1 (6 bases). CDR1 is LNHDA, CDR2 SQIVND, per germline (reference sequence). This CDR3 contains 15 residues. Deletions cut 3 bases from V and 8 bases from J, with 19 bases between. The CDR3: CASSMGARDVLEAFF. In DNA form, the CDR3 reads TGTGCCAGTAGTATGGGGGCCAGGGACGTTCTAGAAGCTTTCTTT.

This clonotype has more than one count but fewer than ten. CDR3 bases: TGTGCCAGCAGCTTGAAAAAGGGACTAGAACACGAGCAGTACTTC. Protein: CASSLKKGLEHEQYF. The J gene is TRBJ2-7, the V gene TRBV7-2; 8 positions match TRBD2. V trimming: 3 bases; J trimming: 5 bases; junction bases outside the gene matches: 9. CDR1 and CDR2 (germline): SGHTA, FQGNSA. CDR3 length equals 15 residues. Complete variable domain (other parts from reference TRBV7-2 and TRBJ2-7): GAGVSQSPSNKVTEKGKDVELRCDPISGHTALYWYRQSLGQGLEFLIYFQGNSAPDKSGLPSDRFSAERTGGSVSTLTIQRTQQEDSAVYLCASSLKKGLEHEQYFGPGTRLTVT.

The V gene is TRBV28, the J gene TRBJ1-4, with D perhaps TRBD1 (6 bases). The CDR3 is 15 amino acids. Between the trimmed V and J ends, which lost 2 bases and 6 bases, there was a span of 13 bases. Germline V gene lookup returns CDR1 MDHEN and CDR2 SYDVKM. The DNA for the CDR3 is TGTGCCAGCAGTTTAATCTCAGGGGCGGATGAAAAACTGTTTTTT. Encoded protein: CASSLISGADEKLFF.

This clonotype came up a few times. One junction end disagrees with the germline gene, perhaps due to a read error. The chain couples TRBV6-5 to TRBJ2-7, with 9 bases matching TRBD1. CDR3 size: 14 residues. The germline gives CDR1 MNHEY, CDR2 SVGAGI. The CDR3 is CASSLRQGGYERYF. Written as DNA, the CDR3 is TGTGCCAGCAGCCTAAGACAGGGGGGATACGAGCGGTACTTC.

The chain is built from TRBV6-5 and TRBJ2-3; D gene ambiguous. The CDR3 has 13 amino acids. Germline CDR1 MNHEY, CDR2 SVGAGI. V was trimmed by 7 bases and J by 1 base, leaving 9 bases between them. The CDR3 DNA follows: TGTGCCAGCATAGTCCCCGGCACAGATACGCAGTATTTT. Its protein product is CASIVPGTDTQYF.

The chain joins TRBV27 to TRBJ1-2; D gene ambiguous. Germline CDR1 is MNHEY and CDR2 is SMNVEV (reference sequence). Trimming took 4 bases from V and 6 from J, leaving 15 bases between them. The CDR3 has 14 amino acids. CDR3 in DNA: TGTGCCAGCAGTTCAACCACGTACGCGGATGGCTACACCTTC. As protein: CASSSTTYADGYTF.

In this sample, this clonotype turned up a few times. The chain uses TRBV5-5 and TRBJ2-3; 13 bases match TRBD2. The J segment lost 6 bases and the V segment lost 5 bases, leaving 9 bases of the junction unmatched. Germline CDR1 is SGHKS and CDR2 is YYEKEE (reference sequence). The CDR3 has 16 amino acids. This chain's CDR3 is CASSYGLAGVYDTQYF. CDR3 bases: TGTGCCAGCAGTTATGGACTAGCGGGAGTTTATGATACGCAGTATTTT. The whole variable domain, filled in from reference TRBV5-5 and TRBJ2-3, reads DAGVTQSPTHLIKTRGQQVTLRCSPISGHKSVSWYQQVLGQGPQFIFQYYEKEERGRGNFPDRFSARQFPNYSSELNVNALLLGDSALYLCASSYGLAGVYDTQYFGPGTRLTVL.

V gene TRBV6-6 combines with J gene TRBJ2-7, with D possibly TRBD2 on 6 matching bases. Germline values: CDR1 MNHNY, CDR2 SVGAGI (reference sequence). The CDR3 is 14 amino acids. Trimming shortened V by 4 bases and J by 2 bases, and 12 bases separated the two germline ends. CDR3 region: CASSSSEITYEQYF. In DNA, the CDR3 is TGTGCCAGCAGTTCTAGCGAAATAACCTACGAGCAGTACTTC.

The J gene is TRBJ2-3, the V gene TRBV5-1, with D unresolved. CDR3 length: 17 residues. CDR1 and CDR2 from the germline V gene are SGHRS and YFSETQ. Trimming took 0 bases from V and 1 from J, leaving 15 bases between them. The CDR3 bases are TGCGCCAGCAGCTTGGGGCCCGAGGCGGCCGGCACAGATACGCAGTATTTT. Translating it yields CASSLGPEAAGTDTQYF.

This clonotype has only a few counts. The rearrangement uses TRBV20-1 and TRBJ2-5; 9 positions match TRBD2. CDR1 is DFQATT and CDR2 is SNEGSKA in the germline V gene (reference sequence). The CDR3 is made up of 16 amino acids. The junction had 8 bases not matched to a gene; V was cut back by 3 bases and J by 0 bases. The CDR3 DNA is TGCAGTGCTAGGATGATGGCTAGCGGGGACCAAGAGACCCAGTACTTC. Protein sequence: CSARMMASGDQETQYF.

V and J are TRBV20-1 and TRBJ2-3, with 11 positions matching TRBD2. CDR1 is DFQATT, CDR2 SNEGSKA, per germline (reference sequence). The CDR3 is 15 amino acids. Germline trimming cut 6 bases from V and 2 bases from J; bases unmatched to any gene: 7. CDR3 sequence (DNA): TGCAGTGCCGATGGGACTAGCGGATTCACAGATACGCAGTATTTT. It translates to CSADGTSGFTDTQYF.

This clonotype came up many times. The rearrangement links TRBV10-2 to TRBJ2-7; D call uncertain. V gave up 4 bases and J gave up 5 bases, with 6 bases separating them. Looked up from germline, CDR1 is WSHSY and CDR2 is SAAADI. The CDR3 has 11 amino acids. CDR3 region: CASSVRNEQYF. CDR3 nucleotide sequence: TGCGCCAGCAGTGTGAGGAACGAGCAGTACTTC.

The rearrangement uses TRBV7-2 and TRBJ2-7; 9 bases agree with TRBD2. J gave up 3 bases and V 2 bases, and 11 bases lay outside the gene matches. The CDR3 has 17 amino acids. Germline CDR1 and CDR2: SGHTA and FQGNSA. Here the CDR3 reads CASSLPFIAGDSYEQYF. DNA of the CDR3: TGTGCCAGCAGCTTACCCTTTATAGCGGGAGACAGCTACGAGCAGTACTTC.

A few counts support this clonotype. The chain carries TRBV5-1 and TRBJ2-2; 10 bases agree with TRBD2. V gave up 2 bases and J gave up 4 bases; unmatched junction bases: 2. Germline CDR1 reads SGHRS; CDR2 reads YFSETQ. The CDR3 contains 15 residues. The CDR3 DNA is TGCGCCAGCAGCTTTACTAGCGGGGTCACCGGGGAGCTGTTTTTT. Translation gives CASSFTSGVTGELFF.

The rearrangement joins TRBV2 to TRBJ1-1; D perhaps matches TRBD1 (6 bases). Germline-derived CDR1 and CDR2 are SNHLY and FYNNEI. The CDR3 is 15 amino acids. Trimming took off 7 bases at V and 4 bases at J, with 19 bases between the two ends. The CDR3 loop is CASIRESQGGTEAFF. The CDR3 nucleotides read TGTGCCAGCATCCGTGAGTCACAGGGAGGCACTGAAGCTTTCTTT.

In DNA, the CDR3 is TGTGCCAGCAGTCACCCTGGGCAGGGTGGAGAGACCCAGTACTTC. Translated, it gives CASSHPGQGGETQYF. The chain combines TRBV25-1 with TRBJ2-7; perhaps TRBD1 as D (5 bases). Near its end, the DNA agrees better with TRBJ2-5, so the J call may be wrong. The CDR3 loop spans 15 amino acids. The germline V gene encodes CDR1 MGHDK and CDR2 SYGVNS.

The V call is TRBV29-1, the J call TRBJ2-3; 8 bases are a match to TRBD1. Per the germline V gene, CDR1 is SQVTM and CDR2 is ANQGSEA. This CDR3 is 16 amino acids long. The V segment lost 4 bases and the J segment 0 bases; nucleotides outside the gene matches: 9. CDR3 in amino acids: CSVGTGKVSSTDTQYF. CDR3 in DNA: TGCAGCGTTGGGACAGGGAAGGTCTCTAGCACAGATACGCAGTATTTT.

This clonotype was observed at least ten times. The chain is built from TRBV7-9 and TRBJ2-7; possible D gene TRBD1, 6 bases. Germline values: CDR1 SEHNR, CDR2 FQNEAQ (reference sequence). Between the trimmed V and J ends, which lost 2 bases and 1 base, there was a span of 12 bases. The CDR3 sequence is 15 residues long. CDR3: CASSLLRQGSYEQYF. DNA for the CDR3: TGTGCCAGCAGCTTACTAAGGCAGGGGTCCTACGAGCAGTACTTC.

This clonotype was counted between two and nine times. J is TRBJ2-5 and V is TRBV30; D is perhaps TRBD2 (5 bases). With 8 bases removed from V and 3 bases from J, the gap between germline ends came to 16 bases. In germline, CDR1 is GTSNPN, CDR2 SVGIG (reference sequence). There are 13 residues in the CDR3. The CDR3 loop is CAGARGIEETQYF. The CDR3 DNA follows: TGTGCCGGCGCGCGAGGGATTGAAGAGACCCAGTACTTC.

The chain combines TRBV20-1 with TRBJ2-1; TRBD2 matches at 8 bases. The germline CDR1 and CDR2 sequences are DFQATT and SNEGSKA (reference sequence). This CDR3 is built from 15 residues. The V gene end was trimmed by 3 bases and the J gene end by 9 bases; junction bases not matched to a gene: 13. Written as DNA, the CDR3 is TGCAGTGCTAGGGCCGTGGGACTAGGGGGTAGTGAGCAGTTCTTC. This translates into CSARAVGLGGSEQFF.

The chain has TRBV24-1 and TRBJ1-5; TRBD1 matches at 9 bases. Germline V CDR1 and CDR2: KGHDR, SFDVKD. The V segment lost 4 bases and the J segment 3 bases; nucleotides outside the gene matches: 6. The CDR3 covers 16 residues. CDR3 sequence reads: CATSDDRGGFNQPQHF. CDR3 DNA sequence: TGTGCCACCAGTGACGACAGGGGGGGATTCAATCAGCCCCAGCATTTT.

A note on this clonotype: The limits of the CDR3 on the DNA are not certain, so only TCRdb's listed CDR3 is given. The rearrangement links TRBV7-5 to TRBJ2-1; the table assigns TRBD2, which was not confirmed against the DNA. TRBV7-5 is flagged as a pseudogene. The CDR3 spans 20 residues, counting both ends. This chain's CDR3 is CISVSEALGREGSSYNEQFF.